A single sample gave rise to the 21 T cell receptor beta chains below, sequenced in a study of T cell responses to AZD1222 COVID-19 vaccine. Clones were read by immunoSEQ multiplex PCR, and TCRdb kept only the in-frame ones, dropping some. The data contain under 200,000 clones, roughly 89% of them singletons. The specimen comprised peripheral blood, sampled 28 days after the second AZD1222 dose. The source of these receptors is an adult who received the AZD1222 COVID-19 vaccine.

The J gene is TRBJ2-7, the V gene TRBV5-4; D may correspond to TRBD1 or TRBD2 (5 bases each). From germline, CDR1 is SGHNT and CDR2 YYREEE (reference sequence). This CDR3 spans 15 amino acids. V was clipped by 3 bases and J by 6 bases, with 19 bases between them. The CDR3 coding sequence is TGTGCCAGCAGCTCCCTGGCCGCAGGGAGTAGCGAGCAGTACTTC. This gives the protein CASSSLAAGSSEQYF.

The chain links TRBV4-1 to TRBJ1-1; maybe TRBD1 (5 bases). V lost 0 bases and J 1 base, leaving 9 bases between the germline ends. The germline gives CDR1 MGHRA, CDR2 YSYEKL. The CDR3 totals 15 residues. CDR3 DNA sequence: TGCGCCAGCAGCCAAGATCCAGGGTGGAACACTGAAGCTTTCTTT. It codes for CASSQDPGWNTEAFF.

The CDR3 DNA is TGTGCCAGCAGCTTAGGGTCGACAAGAGGAGCAGATACGCAGTATTTT. It is translated as CASSLGSTRGADTQYF. This chain connects TRBV7-2 to TRBJ2-3; D not certain. The CDR3 runs to 16 residues. V was cut by 1 base and J by 4 bases, with 15 bases left in between. Germline V gene lookup returns CDR1 SGHTA and CDR2 FQGNSA.

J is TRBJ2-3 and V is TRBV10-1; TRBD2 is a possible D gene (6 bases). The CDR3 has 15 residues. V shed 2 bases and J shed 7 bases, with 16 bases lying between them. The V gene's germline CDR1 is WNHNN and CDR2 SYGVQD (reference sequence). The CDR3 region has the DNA TGCGCCAGCAGTGAGGGGGGGAGTCGCACGTATACGCAGTATTTT. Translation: CASSEGGSRTYTQYF.

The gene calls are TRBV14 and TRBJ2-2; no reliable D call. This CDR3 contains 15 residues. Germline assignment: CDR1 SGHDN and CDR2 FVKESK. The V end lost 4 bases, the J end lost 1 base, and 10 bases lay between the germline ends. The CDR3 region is CASSPPYWNTGELFF. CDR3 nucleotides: TGTGCCAGCAGCCCCCCTTACTGGAACACCGGGGAGCTGTTTTTT. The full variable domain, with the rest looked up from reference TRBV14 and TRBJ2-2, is EAGVTQFPSHSVIEKGQTVTLRCDPISGHDNLYWYRRVMGKEIKFLLHFVKESKQDESGMPNNRFLAERTGGTYSTLKVQPAELEDSGVYFCASSPPYWNTGELFFGEGSRLTVL.

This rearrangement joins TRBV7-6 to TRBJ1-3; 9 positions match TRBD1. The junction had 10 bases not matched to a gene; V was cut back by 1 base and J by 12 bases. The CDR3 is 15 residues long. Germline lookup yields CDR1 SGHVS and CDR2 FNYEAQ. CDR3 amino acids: CASSLDRPGQGSIYF. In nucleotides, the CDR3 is TGTGCCAGCAGCTTAGACAGACCGGGACAGGGAAGCATATATTTT.

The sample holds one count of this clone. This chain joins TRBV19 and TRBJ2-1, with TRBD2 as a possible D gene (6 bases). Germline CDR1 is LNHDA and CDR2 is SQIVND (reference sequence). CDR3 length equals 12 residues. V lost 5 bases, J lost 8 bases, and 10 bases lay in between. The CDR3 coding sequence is TGTGCCAGTAGTGATCCTAGCGATGAGCAGTTCTTC. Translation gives CASSDPSDEQFF.

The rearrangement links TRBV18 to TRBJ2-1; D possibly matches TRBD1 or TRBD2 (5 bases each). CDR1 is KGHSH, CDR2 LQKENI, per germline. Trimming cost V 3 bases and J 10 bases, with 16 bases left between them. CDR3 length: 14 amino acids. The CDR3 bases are TGTGCCAGCTCACCCGGGACGCCCAACTTGGAGCAGTTCTTC. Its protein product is CASSPGTPNLEQFF.

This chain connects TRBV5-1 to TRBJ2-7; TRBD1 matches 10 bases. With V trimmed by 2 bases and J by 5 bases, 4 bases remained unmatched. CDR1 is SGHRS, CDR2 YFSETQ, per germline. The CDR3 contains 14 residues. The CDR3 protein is CASSLGDRGHEQYF. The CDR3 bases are TGCGCCAGCAGCTTAGGCGACAGGGGGCACGAGCAGTACTTC.

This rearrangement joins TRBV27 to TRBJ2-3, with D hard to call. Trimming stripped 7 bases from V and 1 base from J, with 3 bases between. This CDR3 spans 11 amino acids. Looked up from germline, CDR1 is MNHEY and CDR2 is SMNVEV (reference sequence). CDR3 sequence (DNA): TGTGCCAGCACCGGCACAGATACGCAGTATTTT. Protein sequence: CASTGTDTQYF.

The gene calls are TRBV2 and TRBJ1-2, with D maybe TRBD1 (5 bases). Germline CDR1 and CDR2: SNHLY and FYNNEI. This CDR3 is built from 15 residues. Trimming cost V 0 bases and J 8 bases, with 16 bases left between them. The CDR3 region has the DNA TGTGCCAGCAGTGAAGCGGGGGAGGGGATCGAAGGCTACACCTTC. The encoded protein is CASSEAGEGIEGYTF.

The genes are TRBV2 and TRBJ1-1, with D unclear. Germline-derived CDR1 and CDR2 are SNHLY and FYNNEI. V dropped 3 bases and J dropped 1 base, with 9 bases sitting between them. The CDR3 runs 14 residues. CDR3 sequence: CASSDQTSNTEAFF. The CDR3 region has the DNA TGTGCCAGCAGTGATCAGACTTCGAACACTGAAGCTTTCTTT.

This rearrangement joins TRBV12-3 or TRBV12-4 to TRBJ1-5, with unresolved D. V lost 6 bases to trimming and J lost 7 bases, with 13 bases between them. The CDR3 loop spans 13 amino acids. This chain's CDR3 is CASRLTSSQPQHF. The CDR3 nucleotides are TGTGCCAGCAGGCTGACATCCTCACAGCCCCAGCATTTT.

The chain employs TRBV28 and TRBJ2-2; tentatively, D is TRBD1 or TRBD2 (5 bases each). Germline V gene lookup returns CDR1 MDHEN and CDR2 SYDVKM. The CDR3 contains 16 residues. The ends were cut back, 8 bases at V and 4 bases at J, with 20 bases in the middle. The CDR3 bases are TGTGCCAGCGAAGGGGCTAGAGGGCACCCCACCGGGGAGCTGTTTTTT. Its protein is CASEGARGHPTGELFF. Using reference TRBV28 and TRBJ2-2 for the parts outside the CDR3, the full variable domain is DVKVTQSSRYLVKRTGEKVFLECVQDMDHENMFWYRQDPGLGLRLIYFSYDVKMKEKGDIPEGYSVSREKKERFSLILESASTNQTSMYLCASEGARGHPTGELFFGEGSRLTVL.

The CDR3 region is CASRLTDTGELFF. CDR3 in DNA: TGTGCCAGCAGACTGACGGATACCGGGGAGCTGTTTTTT. V gene TRBV12-3 or TRBV12-4 combines with J gene TRBJ2-2; D gene uncertain. V lost 6 bases to trimming and J lost 5 bases, with 10 bases between them. This CDR3 contains 13 residues.

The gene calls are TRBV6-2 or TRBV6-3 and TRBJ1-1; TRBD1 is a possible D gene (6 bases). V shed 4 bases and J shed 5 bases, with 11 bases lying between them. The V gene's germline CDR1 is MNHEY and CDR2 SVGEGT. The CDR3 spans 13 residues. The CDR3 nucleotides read TGTGCCAGCAGTTCCCCGCAGGGGACTGAAGCTTTCTTT. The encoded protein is CASSSPQGTEAFF.

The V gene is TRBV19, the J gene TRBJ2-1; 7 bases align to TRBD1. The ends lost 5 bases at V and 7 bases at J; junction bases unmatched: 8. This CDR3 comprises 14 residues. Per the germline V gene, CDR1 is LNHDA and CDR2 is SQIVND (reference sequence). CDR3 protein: CASSPSQGLNEQFF. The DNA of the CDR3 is TGTGCCAGTAGTCCGTCACAGGGGCTAAATGAGCAGTTCTTC.

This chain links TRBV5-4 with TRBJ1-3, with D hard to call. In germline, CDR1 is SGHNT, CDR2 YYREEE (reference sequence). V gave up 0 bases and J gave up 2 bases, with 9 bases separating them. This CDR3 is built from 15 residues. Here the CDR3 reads CASSLGGVTGNTIYF. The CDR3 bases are TGTGCCAGCAGCTTGGGCGGGGTAACTGGAAACACCATATATTTT.

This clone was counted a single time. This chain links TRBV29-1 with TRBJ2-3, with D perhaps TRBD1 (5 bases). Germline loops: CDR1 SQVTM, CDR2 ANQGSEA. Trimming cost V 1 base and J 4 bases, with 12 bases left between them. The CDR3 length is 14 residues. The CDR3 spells CSVEGLGAADTQYF. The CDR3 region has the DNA TGCAGCGTTGAAGGGCTAGGGGCAGCAGATACGCAGTATTTT.

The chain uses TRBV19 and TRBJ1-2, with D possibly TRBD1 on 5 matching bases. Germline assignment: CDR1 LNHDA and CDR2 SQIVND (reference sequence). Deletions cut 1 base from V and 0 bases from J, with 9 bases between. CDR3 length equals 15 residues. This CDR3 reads CASSIVDSANYGYTF. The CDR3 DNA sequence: TGTGCCAGTAGTATAGTTGACAGTGCTAACTATGGCTACACCTTC.

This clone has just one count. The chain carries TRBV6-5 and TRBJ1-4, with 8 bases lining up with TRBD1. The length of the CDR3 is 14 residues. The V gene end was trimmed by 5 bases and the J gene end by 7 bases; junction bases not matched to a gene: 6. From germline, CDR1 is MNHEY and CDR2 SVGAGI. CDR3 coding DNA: TGTGCCAGCAGTCAGGGGGCGCATGCTGAAAAACTGTTTTTT. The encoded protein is CASSQGAHAEKLFF.